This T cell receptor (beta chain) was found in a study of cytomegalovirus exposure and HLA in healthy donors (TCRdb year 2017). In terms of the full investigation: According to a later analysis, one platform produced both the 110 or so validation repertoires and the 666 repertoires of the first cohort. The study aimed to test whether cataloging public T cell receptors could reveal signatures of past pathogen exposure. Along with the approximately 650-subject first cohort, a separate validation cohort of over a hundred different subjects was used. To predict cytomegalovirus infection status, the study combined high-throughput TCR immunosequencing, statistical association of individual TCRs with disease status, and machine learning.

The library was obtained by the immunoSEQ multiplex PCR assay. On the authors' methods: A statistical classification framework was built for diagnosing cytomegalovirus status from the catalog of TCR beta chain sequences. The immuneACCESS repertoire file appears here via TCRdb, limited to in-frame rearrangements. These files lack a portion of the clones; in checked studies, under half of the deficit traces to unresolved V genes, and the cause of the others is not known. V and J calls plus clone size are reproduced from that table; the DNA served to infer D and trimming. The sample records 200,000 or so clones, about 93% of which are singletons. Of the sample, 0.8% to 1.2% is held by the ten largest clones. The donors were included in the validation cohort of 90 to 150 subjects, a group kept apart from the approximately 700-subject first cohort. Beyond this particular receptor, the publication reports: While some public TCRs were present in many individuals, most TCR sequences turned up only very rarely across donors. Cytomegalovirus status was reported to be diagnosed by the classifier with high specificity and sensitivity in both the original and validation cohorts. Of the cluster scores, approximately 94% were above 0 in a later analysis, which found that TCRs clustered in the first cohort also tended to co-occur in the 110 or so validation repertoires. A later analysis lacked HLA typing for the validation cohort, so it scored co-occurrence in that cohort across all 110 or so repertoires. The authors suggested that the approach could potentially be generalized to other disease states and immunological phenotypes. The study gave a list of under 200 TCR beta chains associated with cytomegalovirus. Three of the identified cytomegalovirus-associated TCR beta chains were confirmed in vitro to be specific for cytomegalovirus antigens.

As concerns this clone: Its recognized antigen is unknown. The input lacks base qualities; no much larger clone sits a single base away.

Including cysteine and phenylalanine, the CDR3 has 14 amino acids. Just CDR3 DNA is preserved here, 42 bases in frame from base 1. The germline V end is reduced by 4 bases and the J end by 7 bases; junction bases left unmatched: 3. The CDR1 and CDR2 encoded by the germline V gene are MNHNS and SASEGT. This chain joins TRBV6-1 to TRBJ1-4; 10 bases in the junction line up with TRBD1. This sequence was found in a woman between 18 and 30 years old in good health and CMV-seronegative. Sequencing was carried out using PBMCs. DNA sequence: TGTGCCAGCAGTGGGGGACAGGGGACTGAAAAACTGTTTTTT. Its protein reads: CASSGGQGTEKLFF.